The 18 T cell receptor beta chains in this list originate from one sample, sequenced in a study of T cells in Graves' hyperthyroidism and ophthalmopathy. Researchers amplified the TCR beta CDR3 regions from RNA transcripts. TCR CDR3 regions were first amplified by RT-PCR with HTBI primers. TCRdb re-analysed the multiplex PCR reads in MiXCR, keeping a single row per CDR3 protein. The sample contains around 290,000 distinct CDR3 sequences, about an eighth of which appear only once. Source material: blood. These receptors all stem from a woman in her 30s with Graves' hyperthyroidism that later progressed to Graves' ophthalmopathy.

This clonotype was detected many times. The chain's CDR3 is CASSYGAGAGNTIYF. In nucleotides, the CDR3 is TGTGCCAGCAGCTACGGGGCAGGCGCTGGAAACACCATATATTTT. The chain employs TRBV7-2 and TRBJ1-3; D perhaps matches TRBD1 (5 bases). V was trimmed by 4 bases and J by 2 bases, leaving 12 bases between them. The CDR3 has 15 amino acids. Per germline, CDR1 SGHTA and CDR2 FQGNSA.

The sample holds many counts of this clonotype. The rearrangement links TRBV11-2 to TRBJ1-1; D is perhaps TRBD1 (6 bases). The CDR3 is made up of 14 amino acids. With 1 base removed from V and 4 bases from J, the gap between germline ends came to 10 bases. Per germline, CDR1 SGHAT and CDR2 FQNNGV. CDR3 sequence reads: CASSLGGQRTEAFF. CDR3 DNA: TGTGCCAGCAGCTTAGGGGGGCAACGCACTGAAGCTTTCTTT. Full variable domain (missing parts from reference TRBV11-2 and TRBJ1-1): EAGVAQSPRYKIIEKRQSVAFWCNPISGHATLYWYQQILGQGPKLLIQFQNNGVVDDSQLPKDRFSAERLKGVDSTLKIQPAKLEDSAVYLCASSLGGQRTEAFFGQGTRLTVV.

This clonotype occurred many times. V gene TRBV29-1 combines with J gene TRBJ2-2; 8 bases are a match to TRBD1. This CDR3 has 13 amino acids. Germline V gene lookup returns CDR1 SQVTM and CDR2 ANQGSEA. The V gene end was trimmed by 6 bases and the J gene end by 6 bases; junction bases not matched to a gene: 6. CDR3 sequence (DNA): TGCAGCGTCAAGGACAGGGACGCCGGGGAGCTGTTTTTT. It specifies CSVKDRDAGELFF.

The rearrangement links TRBV9 to TRBJ1-4, with D maybe TRBD1 (5 bases). V was shortened by 6 bases and J by 7 bases, with 19 bases between the two germline ends. The CDR3 runs to 15 residues. Germline loops: CDR1 SGDLS, CDR2 YYNGEE. CDR3 bases: TGTGCCAGCAACTTACCCGGGACGGAGGCTGAAAAACTGTTTTTT. Its protein is CASNLPGTEAEKLFF.

This clonotype has ten or more counts. This sequence joins TRBV30 and TRBJ2-7, with D unclear. Per germline, CDR1 GTSNPN and CDR2 SVGIG (reference sequence). V was clipped by 4 bases and J by 3 bases, with 13 bases between them. This CDR3 has 13 residues. The CDR3 protein is CAWNRQTDYEQYF. In DNA, the CDR3 is TGTGCCTGGAACCGGCAGACCGACTACGAGCAGTACTTC. Variable domain in full (rest from reference TRBV30 and TRBJ2-7): SQTIHQWPATLVQPVGSPLSLECTVEGTSNPNLYWYRQAAGRGLQLLFYSVGIGQISSEVPQNLSASRPQDRQFILSSKKLLLSDSGFYLCAWNRQTDYEQYFGPGTRLTVT.

This clonotype was observed a handful of times. The CDR3 nucleotides are TGTGCCAGCTGGGGAACAGGGAATAGGGGCTACACCTTC. The encoded protein is CASWGTGNRGYTF. This rearrangement joins TRBV9 to TRBJ1-2; D is possibly TRBD1 (6 bases). Trimming removed 7 bases from V and 8 bases from J, with 18 bases in between. Germline V lookup: CDR1 SGDLS, CDR2 YYNGEE. This CDR3 is 13 amino acids long.

There are many counts of this clonotype. V usage is TRBV28 and J usage is TRBJ2-2; possibly TRBD2 for D (5 bases). This CDR3 has 14 residues. The germline CDR1 and CDR2 sequences are MDHEN and SYDVKM. With 6 bases removed from V and 0 bases from J, the gap between germline ends came to 8 bases. CDR3 protein: CASSRGSNTGELFF. The CDR3 DNA reads as TGTGCCAGCAGCCGAGGGTCGAACACCGGGGAGCTGTTTTTT.

This clonotype was counted at least ten times. The chain recombines TRBV11-1 with TRBJ2-7; unclear D gene. Germline V gene lookup returns CDR1 SGHAT and CDR2 FQDESV (reference sequence). The CDR3 sequence is 12 residues long. V was clipped by 1 base and J by 5 bases, with 6 bases between them. CDR3 residues: CASSLVTHEQYF. CDR3 DNA sequence: TGTGCCAGCAGCTTAGTTACACACGAGCAGTACTTC.

Turning to this clonotype: Being one base from a much bigger clone, this may be a read error. The V gene is TRBV28, the J gene TRBJ2-6; TRBD1 agrees at 7 bases. CDR3 size: 15 residues. Trimming took 10 bases from V and 2 from J; bases not matched to a gene: 8. CDR1 and CDR2 (germline): MDHEN, SYDVKM. The chain's CDR3 is CATAQQGTGANVLTF. DNA of the CDR3: TGTGCCACAGCTCAACAGGGGACTGGGGCCAACGTCCTGACTTTC.

This clonotype was counted many times. The chain links TRBV7-9 to TRBJ1-4; TRBD1 is a possible D gene (6 bases). The CDR3 is made up of 15 amino acids. Trimming took off 5 bases at V and 5 bases at J, with 15 bases between the two ends. CDR1 is SEHNR and CDR2 is FQNEAQ in the germline V gene (reference sequence). CDR3 in DNA: TGTGCCAGCAGCGCAAATTCAGGGGCGAATGAAAAACTGTTTTTT. This encodes CASSANSGANEKLFF.

With respect to this clonotype: A much larger clone differs from this one at a single base, so this may be a read error. This sequence joins TRBV28 and TRBJ2-3; 8 bases fit TRBD2. Trimming cost V 3 bases and J 2 bases; bases outside gene matches: 7. The CDR3 runs 16 residues. Germline V gene sequence: CDR1 MDHEN, CDR2 SYDVKM. The CDR3 region is CASSFGGAGVTDTQYF. The DNA of the CDR3 is TGTGCCAGCAGTTTCGGAGGAGCGGGAGTCACAGATACGCAGTATTTT.

This clonotype showed up many times. The chain couples TRBV2 to TRBJ2-2; D is unresolved. From germline, CDR1 is SNHLY and CDR2 FYNNEI. This CDR3 comprises 13 residues. With 6 bases removed from V and 7 bases from J, the gap between germline ends came to 12 bases. The CDR3 coding sequence is TGTGCCAGCAGGTTACACACCGGCGGGGAGCTGTTTTTT. Translating gives CASRLHTGGELFF. The whole variable domain, remainder taken from reference TRBV2 and TRBJ2-2, is EPEVTQTPSHQVTQMGQEVILRCVPISNHLYFYWYRQILGQKVEFLVSFYNNEISEKSEIFDDQFSVERPDGSNFTLKIRSTKLEDSAMYFCASRLHTGGELFFGEGSRLTVL.

Only one count was recorded for this clonotype. At one boundary the junction diverges from the germline segment, which might be a read error. V is TRBV19 and J is TRBJ2-1; no clear D. The CDR3 length is 15 residues. CDR1 LNHDA and CDR2 SQIVND come from the germline V gene (reference sequence). CDR3 DNA: TGCGCCAGTAGTGATTTGCCCAGCTCCTACAATGAGCAGTTCTTC. As protein: CASSDLPSSYNEQFF. The whole variable domain, filled in from reference TRBV19 and TRBJ2-1, reads DGGITQSPKYLFRKEGQNVTLSCEQNLNHDAMYWYRQDPGQGLRLIYYSQIVNDFQKGDIAEGYSVSREKKESFPLTVTSAQKNPTAFYLCASSDLPSSYNEQFFGPGTRLTVL.

This clonotype was seen ten or more times. V gene TRBV20-1 combines with J gene TRBJ2-7, with D perhaps TRBD1 (6 bases). Germline CDR1 DFQATT, CDR2 SNEGSKA (reference sequence). The CDR3 is 14 residues long. With 5 bases removed from V and 2 bases from J, the gap between germline ends came to 16 bases. Here the CDR3 reads CSAFTRGPAYEQYF. In DNA form, the CDR3 reads TGCAGTGCTTTCACCAGGGGTCCTGCCTACGAGCAGTACTTC.

This clonotype was picked up many times. This chain uses TRBV2 with TRBJ1-1; no clear D gene. Germline values: CDR1 SNHLY, CDR2 FYNNEI. V dropped 3 bases and J dropped 1 base, with 6 bases sitting between them. The CDR3 contains 13 residues. CDR3 DNA: TGTGCCAGCAGTGACGGCAAGAACACTGAAGCTTTCTTT. Amino acids: CASSDGKNTEAFF.

This clonotype has more than one count but fewer than ten. J is TRBJ2-1 and V is TRBV4-3; 8 bases are shared with TRBD2. The CDR3 contains 16 residues. Per germline, CDR1 LGHNA and CDR2 YSLEER. V shed 1 base, J shed 8 bases, and the junction held 10 bases outside the gene matches. In DNA form, the CDR3 reads TGCGCCAGCAGCCAAGGTCTTATTGAACTAGCGGATGAGCAGTTCTTC. Its protein product is CASSQGLIELADEQFF.

The J gene is TRBJ1-5, the V gene TRBV20-1; D is possibly TRBD1 (6 bases). From germline, CDR1 is DFQATT and CDR2 SNEGSKA (reference sequence). This CDR3 spans 13 amino acids. Deletions cut 4 bases from V and 0 bases from J, with 7 bases between. CDR3 loop: CSAKGGSNQPQHF. CDR3 nucleotide sequence: TGCAGTGCTAAGGGGGGTAGCAATCAGCCCCAGCATTTT.

This clonotype was observed many times. V and J are TRBV2 and TRBJ1-5; TRBD1 is a possible D gene (5 bases). V was cut by 6 bases and J by 10 bases, with 13 bases left in between. The CDR3 length is 12 residues. CDR1 and CDR2 from the germline V gene are SNHLY and FYNNEI. This CDR3 is CASRYGGSPQHF. CDR3 sequence (DNA): TGTGCCAGCAGATATGGGGGAAGTCCCCAGCATTTT. Together with reference TRBV2 and TRBJ1-5, the CDR3 gives the full variable domain: EPEVTQTPSHQVTQMGQEVILRCVPISNHLYFYWYRQILGQKVEFLVSFYNNEISEKSEIFDDQFSVERPDGSNFTLKIRSTKLEDSAMYFCASRYGGSPQHFGDGTRLSIL.